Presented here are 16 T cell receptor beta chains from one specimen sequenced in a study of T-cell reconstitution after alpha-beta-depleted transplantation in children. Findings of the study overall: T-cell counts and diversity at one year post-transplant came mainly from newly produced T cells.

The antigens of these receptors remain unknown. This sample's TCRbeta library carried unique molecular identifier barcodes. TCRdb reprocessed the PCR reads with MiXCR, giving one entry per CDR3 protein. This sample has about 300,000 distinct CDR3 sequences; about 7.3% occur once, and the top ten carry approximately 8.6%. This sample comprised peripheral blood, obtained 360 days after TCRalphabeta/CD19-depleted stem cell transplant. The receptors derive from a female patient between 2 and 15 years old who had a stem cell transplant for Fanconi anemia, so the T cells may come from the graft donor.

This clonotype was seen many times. The CDR3 protein is CASSDGTFSTDTQYF. In nucleotides, the CDR3 is TGTGCCAGCAGTGACGGGACTTTTAGCACAGATACGCAGTATTTT. V and J are TRBV7-2 and TRBJ2-3; tentatively, D is TRBD2 (6 bases). CDR1 and CDR2 (germline): SGHTA, FQGNSA. V was clipped by 6 bases and J by 0 bases, with 13 bases between them. The CDR3 loop spans 15 amino acids. The full variable domain, with the rest looked up from reference TRBV7-2 and TRBJ2-3, is GAGVSQSPSNKVTEKGKDVELRCDPISGHTALYWYRQSLGQGLEFLIYFQGNSAPDKSGLPSDRFSAERTGGSVSTLTIQRTQQEDSAVYLCASSDGTFSTDTQYFGPGTRLTVL.

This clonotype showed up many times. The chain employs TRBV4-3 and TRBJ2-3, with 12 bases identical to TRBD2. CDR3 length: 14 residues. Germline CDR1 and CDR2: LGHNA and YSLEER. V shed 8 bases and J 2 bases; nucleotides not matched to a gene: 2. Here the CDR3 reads CASGLAGNTDTQYF. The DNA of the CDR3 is TGCGCCAGCGGACTAGCGGGGAACACAGATACGCAGTATTTT.

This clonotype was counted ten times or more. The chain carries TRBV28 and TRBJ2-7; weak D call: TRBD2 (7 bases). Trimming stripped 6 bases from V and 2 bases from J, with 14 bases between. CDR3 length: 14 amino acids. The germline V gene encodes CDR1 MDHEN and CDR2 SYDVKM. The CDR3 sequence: CASRTGEGAYEQYF. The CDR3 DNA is TGTGCCAGCAGGACCGGGGAGGGGGCCTACGAGCAGTACTTC.

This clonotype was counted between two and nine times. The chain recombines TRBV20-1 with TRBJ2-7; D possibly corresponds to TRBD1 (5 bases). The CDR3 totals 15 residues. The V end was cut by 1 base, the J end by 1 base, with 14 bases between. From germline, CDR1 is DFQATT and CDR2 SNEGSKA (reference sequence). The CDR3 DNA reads TGCAGTGCTAGAGCCAGACAGATTTATTCCTACGAGCAGTACTTC. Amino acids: CSARARQIYSYEQYF.

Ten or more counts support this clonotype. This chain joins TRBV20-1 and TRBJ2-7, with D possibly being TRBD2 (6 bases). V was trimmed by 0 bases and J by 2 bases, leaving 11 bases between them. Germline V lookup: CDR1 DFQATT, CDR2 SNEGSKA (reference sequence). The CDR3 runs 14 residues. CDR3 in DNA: TGCAGTGCTAGAGAGGCGGGATCCGCCTACGAGCAGTACTTC. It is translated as CSAREAGSAYEQYF.

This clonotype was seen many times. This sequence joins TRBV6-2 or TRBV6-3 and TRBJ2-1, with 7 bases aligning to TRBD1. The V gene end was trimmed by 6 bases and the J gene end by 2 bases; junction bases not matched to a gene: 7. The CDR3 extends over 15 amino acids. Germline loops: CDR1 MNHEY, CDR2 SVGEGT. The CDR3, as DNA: TGTGCCAGCAGGCAGACAGGGAGACCCTACAATGAGCAGTTCTTC. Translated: CASRQTGRPYNEQFF.

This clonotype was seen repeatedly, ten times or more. The CDR3 spells CASSLEAGYEQYF. CDR3 DNA sequence: TGCGCCAGCAGCTTGGAAGCAGGGTACGAGCAGTACTTC. The chain employs TRBV5-1 and TRBJ2-7, with a possible D match to TRBD1 (5 bases). V was trimmed by 0 bases and J by 4 bases, leaving 8 bases between them. The germline gives CDR1 SGHRS, CDR2 YFSETQ. This CDR3 has 13 residues.

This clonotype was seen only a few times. The CDR3 DNA reads TGTGCCAGCAGCGGCCCTCCGGGGAATTACTACAATGAGCAGTTCTTC. Protein product: CASSGPPGNYYNEQFF. The gene calls are TRBV5-6 and TRBJ2-1; D possibly corresponds to TRBD2 (5 bases). The V gene lost 4 bases and the J gene lost 3 bases, with 17 bases spanning the gap. Germline values: CDR1 SGHDT, CDR2 YYEEEE. The CDR3 has 16 residues.

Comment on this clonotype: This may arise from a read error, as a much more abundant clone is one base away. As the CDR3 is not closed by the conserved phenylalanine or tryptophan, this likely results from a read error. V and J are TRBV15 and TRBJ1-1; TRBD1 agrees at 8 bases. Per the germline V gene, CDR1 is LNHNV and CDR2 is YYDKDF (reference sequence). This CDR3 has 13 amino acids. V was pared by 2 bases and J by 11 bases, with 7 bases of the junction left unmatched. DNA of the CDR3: TGTGCCACCAGCAGAAGGCAGGGGGCGGCTGCTTTCTAT. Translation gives CATSRRQGAAAFY.

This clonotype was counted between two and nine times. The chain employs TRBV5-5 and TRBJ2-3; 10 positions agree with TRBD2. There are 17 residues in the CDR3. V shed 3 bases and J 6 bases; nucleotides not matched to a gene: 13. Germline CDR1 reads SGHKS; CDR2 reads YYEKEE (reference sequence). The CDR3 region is CASSSAQGLAPGDTQYF. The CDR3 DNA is TGTGCCAGCAGCTCGGCACAGGGACTAGCGCCCGGGGATACGCAGTATTTT.

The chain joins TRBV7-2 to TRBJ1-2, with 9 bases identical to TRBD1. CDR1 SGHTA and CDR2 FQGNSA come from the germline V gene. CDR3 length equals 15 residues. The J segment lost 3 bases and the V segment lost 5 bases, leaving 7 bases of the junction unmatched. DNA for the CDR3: TGTGCCAGCAGCACGATTCGGACAGGGGACTATGGCTACACCTTC. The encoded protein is CASSTIRTGDYGYTF.

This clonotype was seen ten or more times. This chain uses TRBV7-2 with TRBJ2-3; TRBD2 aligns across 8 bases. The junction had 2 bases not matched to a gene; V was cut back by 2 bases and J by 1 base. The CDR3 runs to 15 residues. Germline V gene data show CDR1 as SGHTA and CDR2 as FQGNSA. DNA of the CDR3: TGTGCCAGCAGCTTATTACTAGCGGGCACAGATACGCAGTATTTT. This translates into CASSLLLAGTDTQYF.

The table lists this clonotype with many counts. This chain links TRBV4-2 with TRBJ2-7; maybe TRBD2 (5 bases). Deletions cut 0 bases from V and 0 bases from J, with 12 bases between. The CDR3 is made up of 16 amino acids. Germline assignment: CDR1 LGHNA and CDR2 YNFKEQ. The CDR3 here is CASSQDRGKSSYEQYF. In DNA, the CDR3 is TGTGCCAGCAGCCAAGATCGGGGTAAAAGCTCCTACGAGCAGTACTTC.

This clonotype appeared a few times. CDR3 sequence: CSARLEGIAPQHF. In DNA, the CDR3 is TGCAGTGCTAGGTTGGAGGGGATAGCGCCCCAGCATTTT. The gene calls are TRBV20-1 and TRBJ1-5, with D possibly matching TRBD1 (5 bases). Germline CDR1 reads DFQATT; CDR2 reads SNEGSKA (reference sequence). The CDR3 consists of 13 residues. Trimming left V 3 bases short and J 9 bases short, with 15 bases between.

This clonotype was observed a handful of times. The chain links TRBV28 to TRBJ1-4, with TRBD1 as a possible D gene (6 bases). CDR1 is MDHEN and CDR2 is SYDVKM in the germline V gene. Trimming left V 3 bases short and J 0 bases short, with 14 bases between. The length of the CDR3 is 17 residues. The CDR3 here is CASSFLGHRATNEKLFF. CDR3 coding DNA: TGTGCCAGCAGTTTTTTGGGACACCGTGCAACTAATGAAAAACTGTTTTTT.

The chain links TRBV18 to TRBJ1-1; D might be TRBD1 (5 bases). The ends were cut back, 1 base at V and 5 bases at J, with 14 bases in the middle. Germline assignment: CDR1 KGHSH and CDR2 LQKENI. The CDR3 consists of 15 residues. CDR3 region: CASSPHSGGGTEAFF. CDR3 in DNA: TGTGCCAGCTCACCACACTCTGGCGGGGGGACTGAAGCTTTCTTT.